The TCR beta chain described here comes from a study of blood T cell repertoires in COVID-19. This clone turned up a few times. Libraries were prepared by immunoSEQ multiplex PCR; TCRdb keeps only in-frame clonotypes and omits some of them. The data hold 350,000 to 500,000 clones, with 70% to 90% observed a single time. The CDR3 is 14 residues long. CDR1 and CDR2 (germline): SGHNT, YYREEE (reference sequence). V lost 4 bases to trimming and J lost 7 bases, with 17 bases between them. Individuals in the exposed group had encountered a COVID-19 case within 2 weeks preceding study entry. V usage is TRBV5-4 and J usage is TRBJ1-2; D is perhaps TRBD1 (6 bases). Material: PBMCs or T cells enriched from blood (not recorded which). The sequence derives from a young woman who had been exposed to COVID-19. The CDR3 is CASSPVRGGGGYTF. CDR3 coding DNA: TGTGCCAGCAGCCCTGTCAGAGGGGGGGGTGGCTACACCTTC. Looking up the rest from reference TRBV5-4 and TRBJ1-2 gives the full variable domain: ETGVTQSPTHLIKTRGQQVTLRCSSQSGHNTVSWYQQALGQGPQFIFQYYREEENGRGNFPPRFSGLQFPNYSSELNVNALELDDSALYLCASSPVRGGGGYTFGSGTRLTVV.